The rows below give T cell receptor beta chains drawn from one sample of a study of circulating and synovial CD4+ cells in juvenile arthritis. Generated by immunoSEQ multiplex PCR, the TCRdb table keeps only in-frame clones and is missing some. The repertoire has around 35,000 clones, about 95% of them found once; the top ten carry 0.15% to 0.2%. The sequenced sample consisted of CD4+ T cells from blood. These receptors were obtained from a human donor with juvenile idiopathic arthritis. CDR3s include the opening cysteine and the closing phenylalanine or tryptophan. D genes are given only for firm matches. Size values are once, few and many counts, or a class for expanded clones, and some rows have none.

j_gene: TRBJ1-1; d_gene: -; abundance: -; v_gene: TRBV18; CDR3nt: TGTGCCAGCTCACCACCGGACAGTTTGAACACTGAAGCTTTCTTT; CDR3aa: CASSPPDSLNTEAFF
j_gene: TRBJ2-1; d_gene: -; abundance: -; v_gene: TRBV30; CDR3nt: TGTGCCTGGACATCTTGGGACTTAGTCCTCTTC; CDR3aa: CAWTSWDLVLF
j_gene: TRBJ2-1; d_gene: TRBD2; abundance: -; v_gene: TRBV19; CDR3nt: TGTGCCAGCTCCCGGGGGACTAGCGGGGGGCGCGACAATGAGCAGTTCTTC; CDR3aa: CASSRGTSGGRDNEQFF
j_gene: TRBJ1-5; d_gene: -; abundance: once; v_gene: TRBV10-3; CDR3nt: TGTGCCATCAGTGAGTCATGGGGGGGGAATCAGCCCCAGCATTTT; CDR3aa: CAISESWGGNQPQHF
j_gene: TRBJ1-2; d_gene: -; abundance: -; v_gene: TRBV28; CDR3nt: TGTGCCAGCAGTTTATTTGAGAGGGCTCTCTATGGCTACACCTTC; CDR3aa: CASSLFERALYGYTF
j_gene: TRBJ2-3; d_gene: -; abundance: -; v_gene: TRBV30; CDR3nt: TGTACCTGGAGGGAGTTAGGAACGGCGCTATTT; CDR3aa: CTWRELGTALF
j_gene: TRBJ1-2; d_gene: -; abundance: -; v_gene: TRBV6-5; CDR3nt: TGTGCCAGCAGTACCTCCCGACAGGCGGCGTATGGCTACACCTTC; CDR3aa: CASSTSRQAAYGYTF
j_gene: TRBJ2-3; d_gene: TRBD1; abundance: -; v_gene: TRBV14; CDR3nt: TGTGCCAGCAGCTCGGACAGGGGTGTCACAGATACGCAGTATTTT; CDR3aa: CASSSDRGVTDTQYF
j_gene: TRBJ2-3; d_gene: TRBD2; abundance: -; v_gene: TRBV7-3; CDR3nt: TGTGCCAGCAGCTCCGGACTAGCGGGGTTCACAGATACGCAGTATTTT; CDR3aa: CASSSGLAGFTDTQYF
j_gene: TRBJ2-1; d_gene: -; abundance: -; v_gene: TRBV7-3; CDR3nt: TGTGCCAGCAGCTTAAAGGAGGGACGGGAGCAGTTCTTC; CDR3aa: CASSLKEGREQFF
j_gene: TRBJ1-2; d_gene: -; abundance: once; v_gene: TRBV7-7; CDR3nt: TGTGCTAGCAGCCCTATGCCCGGGAACTATGGCTACACCTTC; CDR3aa: CASSPMPGNYGYTF
j_gene: TRBJ2-1; d_gene: -; abundance: -; v_gene: TRBV15; CDR3nt: TGTGCCACCAGCAGCCGGAGGGAACTCTACAATGAGCAGTTCTTC; CDR3aa: CATSSRRELYNEQFF
j_gene: TRBJ2-3; d_gene: TRBD2; abundance: -; v_gene: TRBV5-4; CDR3nt: TGTGCCAGCAGCTTTAGCGGGAGGGGAGATACGCAGTATTTT; CDR3aa: CASSFSGRGDTQYF
j_gene: TRBJ1-2; d_gene: TRBD1; abundance: -; v_gene: TRBV15; CDR3nt: TGTGCCACCAGCGACAGGGGCAACTATGGCTACACCTTC; CDR3aa: CATSDRGNYGYTF
j_gene: TRBJ2-7; d_gene: TRBD1; abundance: -; v_gene: TRBV2; CDR3nt: TGTGCCAGCGCTAAGGGACAGGGAGCCTACGAGCAGTACTTC; CDR3aa: CASAKGQGAYEQYF
j_gene: TRBJ2-1; d_gene: -; abundance: -; v_gene: TRBV5-4; CDR3nt: TGTGCCAGCAGCCTCGACAGTTCCGGCGACAATGAGCAGTTCTTC; CDR3aa: CASSLDSSGDNEQFF
j_gene: TRBJ1-1; d_gene: -; abundance: -; v_gene: TRBV4-1; CDR3nt: TGCGCCAGCAGCCAATGGGCCCCACTCTCGAACACTGAAGCTTTCTTT; CDR3aa: CASSQWAPLSNTEAFF
j_gene: TRBJ1-1; d_gene: TRBD1; abundance: -; v_gene: TRBV6-5; CDR3nt: TGTGCCAGCAGTTACGCGGGACAGGGGAATACTGAAGCTTCCTTT; CDR3aa: CASSYAGQGNTEASF
j_gene: TRBJ2-2; d_gene: -; abundance: -; v_gene: TRBV9; CDR3nt: TGTGCCAGCAGCGTCTACACCGGGGAGCTGTTTTTT; CDR3aa: CASSVYTGELFF
j_gene: TRBJ1-4; d_gene: -; abundance: -; v_gene: TRBV6-5; CDR3nt: TGTGCCAGCAGTCAATTCAGGACAGATAATGAAAAACTGTTTTTT; CDR3aa: CASSQFRTDNEKLFF
j_gene: TRBJ2-7; d_gene: TRBD1; abundance: -; v_gene: TRBV7-8; CDR3nt: TGTGCCAGCAGCCCCGGGACAGGGGGCGCCGAGCAGTACTTC; CDR3aa: CASSPGTGGAEQYF
j_gene: TRBJ2-3; d_gene: -; abundance: -; v_gene: TRBV7-8; CDR3nt: TGTGCCAGCAGCTTGGACTCAGACACAGATACGCAGTATTTT; CDR3aa: CASSLDSDTDTQYF
j_gene: TRBJ1-4; d_gene: -; abundance: -; v_gene: TRBV6-5; CDR3nt: TGTGCCAGCAGCCTCCTGGGGGGTGAGGAAAAACTGTTTTTT; CDR3aa: CASSLLGGEEKLFF
j_gene: TRBJ2-1; d_gene: TRBD2; abundance: -; v_gene: TRBV7-9; CDR3nt: TGTGCCAGCAGCTTAGCGGCAGCGGGAGGCCCCTACAATGAGCAGTTCTTC; CDR3aa: CASSLAAAGGPYNEQFF
j_gene: TRBJ1-3; d_gene: -; abundance: -; v_gene: TRBV6-1; CDR3nt: TGTGCCAGCAGTGAAGTCGCGGGGGCAGGAAACACCATATATTTT; CDR3aa: CASSEVAGAGNTIYF
j_gene: TRBJ1-5; d_gene: TRBD1; abundance: -; v_gene: TRBV6-5; CDR3nt: TGTGCCAGCAGTGCCCAGGGGGCCGGGCCCCAGCATTTT; CDR3aa: CASSAQGAGPQHF
j_gene: TRBJ1-5; d_gene: -; abundance: -; v_gene: TRBV7-6; CDR3nt: TGTGCCAGCAGCTTAGAGGCAGGATTCAATCAGCCCCAGCATTTT; CDR3aa: CASSLEAGFNQPQHF
j_gene: TRBJ2-6; d_gene: -; abundance: -; v_gene: TRBV15; CDR3nt: TGTGCCACCAGCAGAGACGGATCGGCAGGGTGGTCTGGGGCCAACGTCCTGACTTTC; CDR3aa: CATSRDGSAGWSGANVLTF
j_gene: TRBJ1-1; d_gene: TRBD1; abundance: once; v_gene: TRBV6-1; CDR3nt: TGTGCCAGCAGTGCAACAGGGGGCGCTTCCACTGAAGCTTTCTTT; CDR3aa: CASSATGGASTEAFF
j_gene: TRBJ2-1; d_gene: -; abundance: -; v_gene: TRBV6-6; CDR3nt: TGTGCCAGCAGTTCCCCGGAGAAACTAGGGAAGCAGTTCTTC; CDR3aa: CASSSPEKLGKQFF
j_gene: TRBJ2-2; d_gene: -; abundance: -; v_gene: TRBV28; CDR3nt: TGTGCCAGTCGACAGGGAGGAGACACCGGGGAGCTGTTTTTT; CDR3aa: CASRQGGDTGELFF
j_gene: TRBJ1-1; d_gene: TRBD1; abundance: -; v_gene: TRBV28; CDR3nt: TGTGCCAGCAGTTTGCCGGGCACGGACAGGGATAAAGCTTTCTTT; CDR3aa: CASSLPGTDRDKAFF
j_gene: TRBJ1-2; d_gene: -; abundance: once; v_gene: TRBV5-1; CDR3nt: TGCGCCAGCAGCTTGGACGGGGCGGGGGGCTACACCTTC; CDR3aa: CASSLDGAGGYTF
j_gene: TRBJ2-1; d_gene: TRBD1; abundance: -; v_gene: TRBV7-8; CDR3nt: TGTGCCAGCAGCGGATGGCCTCGGGACAGGGGGGTCGGTGAGCAGTTCTTC; CDR3aa: CASSGWPRDRGVGEQFF
j_gene: TRBJ2-7; d_gene: TRBD2; abundance: -; v_gene: TRBV10-1; CDR3nt: TGCGCCAGCAGTGACGGACTAGCGGGAGTAACCGGCTACGAGCAGTACTTC; CDR3aa: CASSDGLAGVTGYEQYF
j_gene: TRBJ1-1; d_gene: -; abundance: -; v_gene: TRBV7-9; CDR3nt: TGTGCCAGCAGCTTAGGTGGATCGGGCACTGAAGCTTTCTTT; CDR3aa: CASSLGGSGTEAFF
j_gene: TRBJ1-1; d_gene: TRBD1; abundance: -; v_gene: TRBV29-1; CDR3nt: TGCAGCGTGGGGGGACAGGGGGCTATAGGGGCTTTCTTT; CDR3aa: CSVGGQGAIGAFF
j_gene: TRBJ2-7; d_gene: TRBD2; abundance: -; v_gene: TRBV28; CDR3nt: TGTGCCAGCAGTTTTCTAGCGGGAGGGCCCGGGGTCGAGCAGTACTTC; CDR3aa: CASSFLAGGPGVEQYF
j_gene: TRBJ1-5; d_gene: -; abundance: once; v_gene: TRBV10-3; CDR3nt: TGTGCCATCAGTGAGTATAAGGAGGGGCGGAATCAGCCCCAGCATTTT; CDR3aa: CAISEYKEGRNQPQHF
j_gene: TRBJ2-7; d_gene: TRBD1; abundance: -; v_gene: TRBV16; CDR3nt: TGTGCCAGCAGCCAAGGGACAGGGTCTTACGAGCAGTACTTC; CDR3aa: CASSQGTGSYEQYF